Listed below are T cell receptor beta chains from one sample, sequenced in a study of T cells after yellow fever vaccination. Via MiXCR, TCRdb re-called the 5' RACE reads, giving one row per CDR3 protein. The repertoire holds a few hundred thousand distinct CDR3 sequences, with 15% to 20% as singletons. The source was PBMCs, collected 15 days after the yellow fever booster vaccination. The receptors stem from a man aged 25-45 years who received the YFV17D yellow fever vaccine. Both conserved end residues are part of each CDR3. D genes are given only for firm matches. Not every row has a clone size; where given, it reads once, few, many or a size class.

abundance,d_gene,j_gene,v_gene,CDR3aa,CDR3nt
few,NA,TRBJ1-3,TRBV29-1,CSVGVQGGNTIYF,TGCAGCGTGGGAGTACAGGGTGGAAACACCATATATTTT
NA,TRBD2,TRBJ2-3,TRBV4-3,CASSLRLAGLTDTQYF,TGCGCCAGCAGCCTCAGACTAGCGGGACTCACAGATACGCAGTATTTT
NA,TRBD2,TRBJ2-7,TRBV20-1,CSARPAGTSAYEQYF,TGCAGTGCTCGCCCCGCCGGGACTAGCGCGTACGAGCAGTACTTC
few,NA,TRBJ2-1,TRBV20-1,CSAETGDEQFF,TGCAGTGCAGAAACGGGTGATGAGCAGTTCTTC
few,NA,TRBJ2-3,TRBV20-1,CSAPHDTDTQYF,TGCAGTGCCCCACATGACACAGATACGCAGTATTTT
few,TRBD1,TRBJ2-5,TRBV6-1,CASSTGQIQETQYF,TGTGCCAGCAGCACGGGACAGATCCAAGAGACCCAGTACTTC
few,NA,TRBJ2-5,TRBV20-1,CSARDGRAQETQYF,TGCAGTGCTAGAGACGGGAGAGCTCAAGAGACCCAGTACTTC
NA,NA,TRBJ2-5,TRBV29-1,CSAETGGGETQYF,TGCAGCGCTGAGACAGGTGGGGGTGAGACCCAGTACTTC
NA,TRBD2,TRBJ2-7,TRBV10-3,CAISESGSGRAVSYEQYF,TGTGCCATCAGTGAGTCTGGTAGCGGGAGGGCCGTAAGCTACGAGCAGTACTTC
NA,NA,TRBJ2-1,TRBV28,CASSRAQANSYNEQFF,TGTGCCAGCAGTCGGGCCCAGGCTAACTCCTACAATGAGCAGTTCTTC
NA,TRBD2,TRBJ2-5,TRBV14,CASSQVLAVDGETQYF,TGTGCCAGCAGCCAAGTTCTAGCGGTGGATGGGGAGACCCAGTACTTC
once,TRBD2,TRBJ2-7,TRBV6-2/TRBV6-3,CASSKKQRENEQYF,TGTGCCAGCAGTAAAAAGCAGCGGGAGAATGAGCAGTACTTC
NA,TRBD2,TRBJ2-1,TRBV20-1,CSASPSYAGGPGEQFF,TGCAGTGCTAGCCCCAGCTACGCGGGAGGGCCGGGTGAGCAGTTCTTC
NA,NA,TRBJ2-3,TRBV20-1,CSARRLFDTQYF,TGCAGTGCTAGGCGGCTTTTCGATACGCAGTATTTT
NA,TRBD2,TRBJ2-3,TRBV5-1,CASSAFGGGTDTQYF,TGCGCCAGCAGCGCCTTTGGCGGGGGGACAGATACGCAGTATTTT
NA,NA,TRBJ2-1,TRBV6-1,CASSSDRLPYNEQFF,TGTGCCAGCAGCTCGGACAGACTACCCTACAATGAGCAGTTCTTC
many,NA,TRBJ1-2,TRBV20-1,CSARVGGENYGYTF,TGCAGTGCTAGAGTCGGAGGGGAGAACTATGGCTACACCTTC
few,TRBD2,TRBJ2-7,TRBV20-1,CSARDRAGIYEQYF,TGCAGTGCTAGAGATAGAGCGGGGATCTACGAGCAGTACTTC
few,NA,TRBJ2-1,TRBV7-9,CASISPGVYNEQFF,TGTGCCAGCATCTCACCGGGTGTCTACAATGAGCAGTTCTTC
few,NA,TRBJ2-1,TRBV20-1,CSANPRDKSYNEQFF,TGCAGTGCTAACCCCCGGGACAAGTCCTACAATGAGCAGTTCTTC
NA,TRBD2,TRBJ2-1,TRBV7-3,CASSSGLGPYNEQFF,TGTGCCAGCAGCTCGGGACTAGGGCCTTACAATGAGCAGTTCTTC
few,NA,TRBJ2-3,TRBV7-9,CASSLGQHASTDTQYF,TGTGCCAGCAGCCTTGGACAGCACGCTAGCACAGATACGCAGTATTTT
NA,TRBD2,TRBJ2-3,TRBV4-3,CASSLGSGRADTQYF,TGCGCCAGCAGCCTAGGGAGCGGGAGAGCAGATACGCAGTATTTT
NA,TRBD2,TRBJ2-2,TRBV6-2/TRBV6-3,CASIAGEVKGELFF,TGTGCCAGCATAGCGGGAGAGGTCAAAGGGGAGCTGTTTTTT
NA,NA,TRBJ2-5,TRBV14,CASSQDLVRGETQYF,TGTGCCAGCAGCCAAGATCTTGTCCGGGGGGAGACCCAGTACTTC
few,TRBD2,TRBJ2-4,TRBV20-1,CSTTSGLAKNIQYF,TGCAGTACTACTAGCGGACTAGCCAAAAACATTCAGTACTTC
few,TRBD2,TRBJ2-3,TRBV12-3/TRBV12-4,CASSFGWLAGVSDTQYF,TGTGCCAGCAGTTTTGGGTGGTTAGCGGGAGTTTCGGATACGCAGTATTTT
few,NA,TRBJ2-3,TRBV5-1,CASSLERARADTQYF,TGCGCCAGCAGCTTGGAGAGGGCCCGGGCAGATACGCAGTATTTT
NA,TRBD1,TRBJ2-5,TRBV12-3/TRBV12-4,CASSSLAGGPQETQYF,TGTGCCAGCAGTTCCCTGGCAGGGGGCCCTCAAGAGACCCAGTACTTC
few,NA,TRBJ2-7,TRBV20-1,CSARVAGKTYEQYF,TGCAGTGCTAGAGTGGCGGGAAAGACCTACGAGCAGTACTTC
few,NA,TRBJ2-5,TRBV25-1,CASSSIAPETQYF,TGTGCCAGCAGTAGCATCGCACCAGAGACCCAGTACTTC
NA,TRBD2,TRBJ2-7,TRBV12-3/TRBV12-4,CASMPGLAREQYF,TGTGCCAGCATGCCGGGACTAGCGCGCGAGCAGTACTTC